This record covers a single TCR beta chain. The study recruited people aged 18 to 89 years across approximately 25 US areas. Recovery among Cohort 3 donors was established by two negative PCRs, clearance, or symptom resolution. The germline CDR1 and CDR2 sequences are SNHLY and FYNNEI. The CDR3 loop spans 11 amino acids. Trimming took 5 bases from V and 4 from J, leaving 4 bases between them. These data come from a study of blood T cell repertoires in COVID-19. Whole-study context: Researchers got acute and convalescent COVID-19 samples from the United States, Italy and Spain.

As originally analysed: Reference gene primer amplification gave estimated nucleated cell counts. Generated by immunoSEQ multiplex PCR, the TCRdb table keeps only in-frame clones and is missing some. That table is the source of V, J and clone size, and D and trimming were worked out from the DNA. Among over 150,000 clones, 75% to 90% were seen once, and the ten largest hold under 8%. V is TRBV2 and J is TRBJ2-3, with unresolved D. Sequencing was performed on PBMCs or T cells enriched from blood (not recorded which). The receptor was derived from a man aged 40-55 years who had recovered from COVID-19. In DNA, the CDR3 is TGTGCCAGCAGTCTCGCAGATACGCAGTATTTT. Translation: CASSLADTQYF.